This T cell receptor (beta chain) was captured in a study of T cell repertoires in cytomegalovirus infection. MiXCR, applied by TCRdb to the reads, yields one record per CDR3 protein. The sample holds approximately 470,000 distinct CDR3 sequences; roughly 46% are singletons and the top ten take 43%. Worth noting for this clonotype: What it recognizes is unknown.

CDR3 length equals 11 residues. Germline-derived CDR1 and CDR2 are SGHNT and YYREEE (reference sequence). Deletions cut 4 bases from V and 7 bases from J, with 9 bases between. J is TRBJ2-7 and V is TRBV5-4; D call uncertain. The source of this sequence is a human donor in good health (CMV status not recorded). Some clones in this sample may be carry-over from other donors' samples. Sequenced material: cultured PBMCs, taken from culture after CMV antigen stimulation. The CDR3 sequence is CASSDQSEQYF. CDR3 coding DNA: TGTGCCAGCAGCGACCAGAGTGAGCAGTACTTC.